These T cell receptor beta chains were read from a single sample in a study of blood T cell repertoires in COVID-19. Libraries were prepared by immunoSEQ multiplex PCR; TCRdb keeps only in-frame clonotypes and omits some of them. The sample contains around 250,000 clones, approximately 82% of which appear only once. The sequencing sample was made of peripheral blood. These receptors were obtained from a young woman with acute or convalescent COVID-19. Both conserved end residues are part of each CDR3. Fields, in order: V gene, clone size, J gene, D gene, CDR3 protein, CDR3 DNA. A D gene is named only where the DNA matches it firmly. Rows may omit the clone size; those that give it use once, few, many or a size class.

>TRBV19|.|TRBJ1-5|.
CASSIVYQPQHF
TGTGCCAGTAGTATAGTCTATCAGCCCCAGCATTTT
>TRBV5-4|.|TRBJ2-3|.
CASSLALWATQGTDTQYF
TGTGCCAGCAGCTTGGCGCTGTGGGCAACCCAGGGGACAGATACGCAGTATTTT
>TRBV10-3|.|TRBJ2-7|.
CAISDSEQYEQYF
TGTGCCATCAGTGATAGCGAGCAATACGAGCAGTACTTC
>TRBV27|.|TRBJ1-2|.
CASSLSRALGNYGYTF
TGTGCCAGCAGTTTATCGAGGGCGTTGGGTAACTATGGCTACACCTTC
>TRBV18|.|TRBJ2-7|TRBD2
CASRTSGGSSYEQYF
TGTGCCAGCCGAACTAGCGGGGGAAGCTCCTACGAGCAGTACTTC
>TRBV5-4|.|TRBJ2-7|TRBD1
CASSLPPGQGTYEQYF
TGTGCCAGCAGCTTGCCCCCGGGACAGGGGACCTACGAGCAGTACTTC
>TRBV7-3|once|TRBJ1-5|.
CASSLPGTSNQPQHF
TGTGCCAGCAGCCTACCTGGGACATCCAATCAGCCCCAGCATTTT
>TRBV2|.|TRBJ2-3|TRBD1
CASSAEARTGDTDTQYF
TGTGCCAGCAGTGCAGAAGCCAGGACAGGAGACACAGATACGCAGTATTTT
>TRBV21-1|few|TRBJ1-5|.
CASSSDGQVSNQPQHF
TGTGCCAGCAGCTCCGATGGACAGGTTAGCAATCAGCCCCAGCATTTT
>TRBV4-2|.|TRBJ2-1|.
CASSQDPSVSSYNEQFF
TGTGCCAGCAGCCAAGATCCCAGCGTGAGCTCCTACAATGAGCAGTTCTTC
>TRBV28|.|TRBJ1-3|TRBD1
CASSRYTGTGGTNTIYF
TGTGCCAGCAGTCGCTACACCGGGACAGGCGGAACGAACACCATATATTTT
>TRBV5-1|.|TRBJ2-6|.
CASSFSSGANVLTF
TGCGCCAGCAGCTTTAGCTCTGGGGCCAACGTCCTGACTTTC
>TRBV5-6|.|TRBJ1-2|TRBD1
CASSWGQSFDGYTF
TGTGCCAGCAGCTGGGGACAGAGCTTTGATGGCTACACCTTC
>TRBV10-1|.|TRBJ1-5|.
CASSDLEESSNQPQHF
TGCGCCAGCAGTGATTTAGAGGAATCGAGCAATCAGCCCCAGCATTTT
>TRBV9|.|TRBJ2-1|.
CASSVGLGENNEQFF
TGTGCCAGCAGCGTAGGCCTCGGAGAAAACAATGAGCAGTTCTTC
>TRBV18|.|TRBJ2-1|.
CASSRVSDPYNEQFF
TGTGCCAGCTCACGTGTGAGCGACCCCTACAATGAGCAGTTCTTC
>TRBV27|many|TRBJ1-1|.
CASSLWADNTEAFF
TGTGCCAGCAGTTTATGGGCAGATAACACTGAAGCTTTCTTT
>TRBV6-4|once|TRBJ2-3|.
CASSFDSLTDTQYF
TGTGCCAGCAGTTTCGACAGTCTCACAGATACGCAGTATTTT
>TRBV3-1/TRBV3-2|.|TRBJ1-6|.
CASSPPGVSPLHF
TGTGCCAGCAGCCCTCCAGGGGTCTCACCCCTCCACTTT
>TRBV30|.|TRBJ1-2|.
CASKDSLYGYTF
TGTGCGTCGAAGGACAGTCTCTATGGCTACACCTTC
>TRBV6-5|.|TRBJ2-1|TRBD2
CASSLGLAGGGEQFF
TGTGCCAGCAGCTTAGGACTAGCGGGAGGGGGAGAGCAGTTCTTC
>TRBV5-6|.|TRBJ2-7|TRBD2
CASSLSGASAEQYF
TGTGCCAGCAGCCTGAGCGGGGCCTCGGCCGAGCAGTACTTC
>TRBV19|.|TRBJ2-7|TRBD2
CASSIDSAIAGGHYEQYF
TGTGCCAGTAGTATAGATTCGGCGATAGCGGGTGGCCACTACGAGCAGTACTTC
>TRBV27|.|TRBJ2-5|.
CASSLPSRETQYF
TGTGCCAGCAGTTTACCTAGTCGCGAGACCCAGTACTTC
>TRBV24-1|few|TRBJ2-7|.
CATSDPGQSYEQYF
TGTGCCACCAGTGATCCCGGACAGTCCTACGAGCAGTACTTC
>TRBV7-9|.|TRBJ2-7|.
CASSLAVSSYEQYF
TGTGCCAGCAGCCTGGCGGTGAGCTCCTACGAGCAGTACTTC
>TRBV18|.|TRBJ1-1|TRBD1
CASSPTMTGPDVNTEAFF
TGTGCCAGCTCACCCACGATGACAGGGCCCGATGTCAACACTGAAGCTTTCTTT
>TRBV14|.|TRBJ2-7|.
CAHPSSVSSYEQYF
TGTGCCCACCCATCTAGCGTTAGCTCCTACGAGCAGTACTTC
>TRBV5-1|few|TRBJ1-6|TRBD1
CASSQTGASGNSPLHF
TGCGCCAGCAGCCAGACAGGGGCTTCGGGTAATTCACCCCTCCACTTT
>TRBV28|.|TRBJ2-7|.
CASSLEPDRSYEQYF
TGTGCCAGCAGTTTAGAGCCCGACAGGTCCTACGAGCAGTACTTC
>TRBV14|.|TRBJ1-2|.
CASSLSPKNGYTF
TGTGCCAGCAGCCTCTCCCCTAAGAATGGCTACACCTTC
>TRBV4-1|many|TRBJ1-2|TRBD1
CASSQDGGTGFGYTF
TGCGCCAGCAGCCAAGATGGTGGGACAGGGTTTGGCTACACCTTC
>TRBV29-1|.|TRBJ1-2|.
CSVRQGPDGYTF
TGCAGCGTAAGGCAGGGCCCCGATGGCTACACCTTC
>TRBV11-3|.|TRBJ2-1|TRBD1
CASSSPPGQGAYNEQFF
TGTGCCAGCAGCTCCCCCCCGGGACAGGGGGCCTACAATGAGCAGTTCTTC
>TRBV18|.|TRBJ1-5|.
CASSPGGTSNQPQHF
TGTGCCAGCTCACCAGGCGGCACTAGCAATCAGCCCCAGCATTTT
>TRBV18|few|TRBJ2-2|TRBD1
CASSPPTGYTGELFF
TGTGCCAGCTCACCACCGACAGGGTACACCGGGGAGCTGTTTTTT
>TRBV27|once|TRBJ2-7|TRBD2
CASSSGTSGSYEQYF
TGTGCCAGCAGTTCCGGGACTAGCGGTTCCTACGAGCAGTACTTC
>TRBV18|.|TRBJ1-5|TRBD1
CASSQGQAREPQHF
TGTGCCAGCTCCCAAGGACAGGCTAGGGAGCCCCAGCATTTT
>TRBV9|.|TRBJ1-1|.
CASSVEVATEAFF
TGTGCCAGCAGCGTAGAGGTAGCCACTGAAGCTTTCTTT
>TRBV3-1/TRBV3-2|.|TRBJ2-7|TRBD2
CASSRSGGRGDEQYF
TGTGCCAGCAGCCGAAGTGGCGGGAGAGGCGACGAGCAGTACTTC
>TRBV4-1|.|TRBJ1-1|.
CASSQMGQNTEAFF
TGCGCCAGCAGCCAAATGGGACAGAACACTGAAGCTTTCTTT
>TRBV12-3/TRBV12-4|once|TRBJ2-1|.
CASSLIATNEQFF
TGTGCCAGCAGTTTAATAGCGACCAATGAGCAGTTCTTC
>TRBV2|.|TRBJ2-7|.
CASSRGQDYEQYF
TGTGCCAGCAGTAGGGGACAAGACTACGAGCAGTACTTC
>TRBV6-5|.|TRBJ1-1|.
CASGVAGHNTEAFF
TGTGCCAGCGGGGTGGCAGGACACAACACTGAAGCTTTCTTT
>TRBV19|.|TRBJ2-7|.
CASSIGPRASYEQYF
TGTGCCAGTAGTATAGGTCCCAGGGCATCCTACGAGCAGTACTTC
>TRBV7-2|.|TRBJ2-7|TRBD2
CASSPPSGSWEQYF
TGTGCCAGCAGCCCACCTAGCGGGAGTTGGGAGCAGTACTTC
>TRBV28|.|TRBJ1-1|.
CASRSELNTEAFF
TGTGCCAGCAGATCTGAGCTGAACACTGAAGCTTTCTTT
>TRBV2|.|TRBJ1-4|TRBD1
CASSEDRLNNEKLFF
TGTGCCAGCAGTGAGGACAGGCTTAATAATGAAAAACTGTTTTTT
>TRBV6-2/TRBV6-3|.|TRBJ2-7|.
CASSHNSRDPSYEQYF
TGTGCCAGCAGCCACAACTCGCGGGACCCCTCCTACGAGCAGTACTTC
>TRBV5-4|.|TRBJ2-1|TRBD2
CASSLAGGGNEQFF
TGTGCCAGCAGCTTAGCGGGAGGGGGAAATGAGCAGTTCTTC
>TRBV28|once|TRBJ1-1|.
CASRPGRYTEAFF
TGTGCCAGCAGACCGGGTCGCTACACTGAAGCTTTCTTT
>TRBV9|.|TRBJ2-1|.
CASNPLMEGDNEQFF
TGTGCCAGCAATCCCCTCATGGAAGGAGACAATGAGCAGTTCTTC
>TRBV7-3|.|TRBJ2-1|.
CASSPQGIEQFF
TGTGCCAGCAGCCCCCAGGGTATTGAGCAGTTCTTC
>TRBV28|.|TRBJ2-6|.
CAITKTFRRGRGSGANVLTF
TGTGCCATCACTAAAACGTTCAGGCGGGGGCGCGGATCTGGGGCCAACGTCCTGACTTTC
>TRBV3-1/TRBV3-2|.|TRBJ1-1|.
CASSQVTATEAFF
TGTGCCAGCAGCCAAGTTACAGCCACTGAAGCTTTCTTT